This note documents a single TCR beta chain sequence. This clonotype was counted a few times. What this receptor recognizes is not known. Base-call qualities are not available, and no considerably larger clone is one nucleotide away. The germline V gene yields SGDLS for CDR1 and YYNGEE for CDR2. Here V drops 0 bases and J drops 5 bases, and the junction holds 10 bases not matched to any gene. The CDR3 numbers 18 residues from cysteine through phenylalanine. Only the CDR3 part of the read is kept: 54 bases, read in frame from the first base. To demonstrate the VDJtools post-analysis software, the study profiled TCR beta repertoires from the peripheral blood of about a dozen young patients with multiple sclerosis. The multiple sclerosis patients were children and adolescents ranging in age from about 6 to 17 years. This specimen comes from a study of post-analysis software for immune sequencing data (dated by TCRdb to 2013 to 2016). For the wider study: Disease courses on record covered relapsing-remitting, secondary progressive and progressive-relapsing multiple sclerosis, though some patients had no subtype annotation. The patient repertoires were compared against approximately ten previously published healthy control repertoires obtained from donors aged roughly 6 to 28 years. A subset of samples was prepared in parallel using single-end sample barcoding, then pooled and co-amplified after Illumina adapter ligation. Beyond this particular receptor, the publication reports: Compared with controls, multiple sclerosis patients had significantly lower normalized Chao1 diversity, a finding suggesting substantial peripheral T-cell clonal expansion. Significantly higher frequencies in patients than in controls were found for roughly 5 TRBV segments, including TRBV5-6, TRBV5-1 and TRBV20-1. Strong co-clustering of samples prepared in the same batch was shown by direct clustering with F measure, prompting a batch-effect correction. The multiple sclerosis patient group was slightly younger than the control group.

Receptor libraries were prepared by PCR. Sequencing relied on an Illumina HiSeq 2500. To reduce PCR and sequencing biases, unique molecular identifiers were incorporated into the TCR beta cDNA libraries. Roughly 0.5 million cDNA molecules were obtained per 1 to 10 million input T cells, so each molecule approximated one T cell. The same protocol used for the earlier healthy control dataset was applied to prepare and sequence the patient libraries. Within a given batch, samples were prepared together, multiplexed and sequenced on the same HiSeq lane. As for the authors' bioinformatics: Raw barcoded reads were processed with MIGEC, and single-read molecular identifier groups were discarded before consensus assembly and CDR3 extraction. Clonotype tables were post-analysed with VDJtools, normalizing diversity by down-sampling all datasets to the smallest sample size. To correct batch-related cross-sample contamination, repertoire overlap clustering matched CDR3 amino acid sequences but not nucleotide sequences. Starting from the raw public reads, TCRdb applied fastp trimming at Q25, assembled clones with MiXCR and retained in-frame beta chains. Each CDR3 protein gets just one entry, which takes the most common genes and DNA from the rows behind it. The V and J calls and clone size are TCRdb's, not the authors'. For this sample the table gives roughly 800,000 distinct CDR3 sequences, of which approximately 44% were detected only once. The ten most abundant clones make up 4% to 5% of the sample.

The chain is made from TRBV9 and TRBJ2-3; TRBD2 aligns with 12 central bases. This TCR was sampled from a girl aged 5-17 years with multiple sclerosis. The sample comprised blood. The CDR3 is CASSVDQLAGGPRDTQYF. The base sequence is TGTGCCAGCAGCGTAGACCAGCTAGCGGGAGGGCCTCGAGATACGCAGTATTTT.